One and the same sample provided the 21 T cell receptor beta chains below, sequenced in a study of T cell responses to AZD1222 COVID-19 vaccine. Only in-frame clones appear in the TCRdb table, and some are missing; sequencing was by immunoSEQ multiplex PCR. This sample carries some 150,000 clones, 94% of them seen once, and the ten largest clones take roughly 1.2%. Sequencing used peripheral blood, obtained on day 0 of AZD1222 vaccination. The receptors derive from an adult in good health.

The CDR3 region has the DNA TGTGCCAGCAGCTTGGTTCGGAGCGGGGAGCTGTTTTTT. As protein: CASSLVRSGELFF. The V call is TRBV5-6, the J call TRBJ2-2; D not resolved. CDR3 size: 13 residues. V shed 0 bases and J shed 7 bases, with 7 bases lying between them. Germline V lookup: CDR1 SGHDT, CDR2 YYEEEE.

This chain connects TRBV7-9 to TRBJ2-4, with 7 bases lining up with TRBD1. Germline CDR1 is SEHNR and CDR2 is FQNEAQ (reference sequence). The V gene end was trimmed by 2 bases and the J gene end by 7 bases; junction bases not matched to a gene: 8. This CDR3 has 15 residues. The CDR3 protein is CASSLLTGIKNIQYF. CDR3 coding DNA: TGTGCCAGCAGCTTACTGACAGGGATTAAGAACATTCAGTACTTC.

J is TRBJ2-1 and V is TRBV6-1; D call uncertain. The germline V and J ends were trimmed by 3 bases and 5 bases, with 5 bases remaining between them. Germline V gives CDR1 MNHNS, CDR2 SASEGT. CDR3 length equals 12 residues. In DNA form, the CDR3 reads TGTGCCAGCAGTGACCGTAACAATGAGCAGTTCTTC. As protein: CASSDRNNEQFF.

The rearrangement uses TRBV20-1 and TRBJ2-1; D is unclear. Germline CDR1 and CDR2: DFQATT and SNEGSKA (reference sequence). The CDR3 is 14 amino acids. V was shortened by 3 bases and J by 3 bases, with 12 bases between the two germline ends. The CDR3 sequence is CSASRPEYYNEQFF. CDR3 nucleotides: TGCAGTGCTAGTAGACCGGAGTACTACAATGAGCAGTTCTTC.

V usage is TRBV6-6 and J usage is TRBJ1-2; the D gene is possibly TRBD1 (6 bases). V was cut by 5 bases and J by 1 base, with 20 bases left in between. The CDR3 totals 17 residues. CDR1 is MNHNY and CDR2 is SVGAGI in the germline V gene (reference sequence). The CDR3 DNA is TGTGCCAGCAGTCCCGGACAGCCGACCTTCATTAACTATGGCTACACCTTC. Protein sequence: CASSPGQPTFINYGYTF.

The J gene is TRBJ2-7, the V gene TRBV2; no definite D call. V was trimmed by 8 bases and J by 2 bases, leaving 4 bases between them. Germline V gives CDR1 SNHLY, CDR2 FYNNEI. The length of the CDR3 is 10 residues. The CDR3 region is CASGTYEQYV. CDR3 DNA: TGTGCCAGCGGTACCTACGAGCAGTACGTC.

The V gene is TRBV4-3, the J gene TRBJ2-7, with D perhaps assigned TRBD1 or TRBD2 (5 bases each). V was clipped by 3 bases and J by 7 bases, with 19 bases between them. The germline gives CDR1 LGHNA, CDR2 YSLEER. The CDR3 contains 15 residues. The CDR3 nucleotides read TGCGCCAGCAGCCACCAGGGACGGATTTTTACGGAGCAGTACGTC. This gives the protein CASSHQGRIFTEQYV.

This clone counts as medium-sized (0.01 to 0.1%). This chain connects TRBV7-9 to TRBJ2-7; 7 nucleotides agree with TRBD1. Germline V gene lookup returns CDR1 SEHNR and CDR2 FQNEAQ (reference sequence). The CDR3 runs to 13 residues. This CDR3 reads CASSSGLDRATLV. Written as DNA, the CDR3 is TGTGCCAGCAGCTCAGGCCTAGACAGGGCTACCCTCGTC.

The chain recombines TRBV6-1 with TRBJ1-5; D call uncertain. V was pared by 2 bases and J by 0 bases, with 8 bases between. The germline V gene has CDR1 MNHNS and CDR2 SASEGT. CDR3 length: 15 amino acids. CDR3 nucleotide sequence: TGTGCCAGCAGTGAATGGGCTAATAGCAATCAGCCCCAGCATTTT. It is translated as CASSEWANSNQPQHF.

V is TRBV27 and J is TRBJ1-5; D is unresolved. This CDR3 comprises 13 residues. V was shortened by 5 bases and J by 2 bases, with 7 bases between the two germline ends. Germline assignment: CDR1 MNHEY and CDR2 SMNVEV (reference sequence). CDR3 sequence: CASSTKGNQPQHF. The CDR3, as DNA: TGTGCCAGCAGTACAAAAGGCAATCAGCCCCAGCATTTT.

The chain has TRBV5-4 and TRBJ1-5; 8 positions agree with TRBD1. V gave up 4 bases and J gave up 7 bases; unmatched junction bases: 10. This CDR3 comprises 15 residues. The germline CDR1 and CDR2 sequences are SGHNT and YYREEE (reference sequence). CDR3 in amino acids: CASSPAPGGGQPQHF. CDR3 in DNA: TGTGCCAGCAGCCCCGCCCCAGGGGGCGGGCAGCCCCAGCATTTT.

Only one count was recorded for this clone. The same CDR3 also results from other DNA sequences found in this sample. This chain uses TRBV12-3 or TRBV12-4 with TRBJ1-1; D is ambiguous. V dropped 3 bases and J dropped 4 bases, with 9 bases sitting between them. This CDR3 comprises 13 residues. The CDR3 spells CASSLGGGTEAFF. CDR3 DNA sequence: TGTGCCAGCAGTTTGGGAGGTGGCACTGAAGCTTTCTTT.

CDR3 sequence reads: CASSPSGRALYEQYV. CDR3 in DNA: TGTGCCAGCAGCCCTAGCGGGAGGGCCCTCTACGAGCAGTACGTC. This chain connects TRBV7-2 to TRBJ2-7; TRBD2 aligns across 12 bases. In germline, CDR1 is SGHTA, CDR2 FQGNSA. CDR3 size: 15 residues. J gave up 3 bases and V 5 bases, and 5 bases lay outside the gene matches.

This clone was detected only once. The chain has TRBV15 and TRBJ2-3, with D perhaps assigned TRBD1 or TRBD2 (5 bases each). Germline CDR1 LNHNV, CDR2 YYDKDF (reference sequence). This CDR3 contains 15 residues. V lost 0 bases and J lost 1, with 8 bases in between. The CDR3 sequence is CATSRDLGGTDTQYF. The CDR3, as DNA: TGTGCCACCAGCAGAGATTTGGGGGGCACAGATACGCAGTATTTT.

The chain links TRBV27 to TRBJ1-3; D gene ambiguous. The CDR3 consists of 14 residues. The V gene's germline CDR1 is MNHEY and CDR2 SMNVEV (reference sequence). V lost 5 bases and J lost 4, with 12 bases in between. The CDR3 loop is CASSPIGNGNTIYF. In DNA form, the CDR3 reads TGTGCCAGCAGTCCCATAGGGAACGGAAACACCATATATTTT.

The rearrangement links TRBV5-1 to TRBJ1-2; no firm D call. This CDR3 is 14 amino acids long. Germline loops: CDR1 SGHRS, CDR2 YFSETQ. Trimming took off 4 bases at V and 1 base at J, with 11 bases between the two ends. CDR3 sequence: CASSPGRGNYGYTF. The CDR3 DNA follows: TGCGCCAGCAGCCCCGGACGGGGTAACTATGGCTACACCTTC.

The chain employs TRBV5-1 and TRBJ2-6; tentatively, D is TRBD1 or TRBD2 (5 bases each). Per the germline V gene, CDR1 is SGHRS and CDR2 is YFSETQ. CDR3 size: 17 residues. V lost 1 base and J lost 0, with 11 bases in between. CDR3 sequence reads: CASSLWGLSSGANVLTF. In nucleotides, the CDR3 is TGCGCCAGCAGCTTGTGGGGGTTGAGCTCTGGGGCCAACGTCCTGACTTTC.

The CDR3 DNA reads TGTGCCAGCAGCTTGGTGGGGGGATGGAGCACAGATACGCAGTATTTT. Its protein product is CASSLVGGWSTDTQYF. The chain recombines TRBV7-2 with TRBJ2-3; weak D call: TRBD2 (6 bases). The germline V gene has CDR1 SGHTA and CDR2 FQGNSA. This CDR3 comprises 16 residues. V was shortened by 3 bases and J by 0 bases, with 13 bases between the two germline ends.

The chain combines TRBV5-4 with TRBJ1-2, with 7 bases lining up with TRBD1. Germline CDR1 is SGHNT and CDR2 is YYREEE (reference sequence). The CDR3 totals 15 residues. Trimming removed 5 bases from V and 6 bases from J; junction bases left unmatched: 13. The CDR3 nucleotides are TGTGCCAGCAGGAGTGAGGGGGCGAGAGGACATGGCTACACCTTC. It specifies CASRSEGARGHGYTF.

This clone was detected once. The chain recombines TRBV9 with TRBJ2-3; 11 positions match TRBD2. CDR3 size: 19 residues. The germline V gene has CDR1 SGDLS and CDR2 YYNGEE. The V segment lost 0 bases and the J segment 1 base; nucleotides outside the gene matches: 10. The CDR3 spells CASSVGGSGRVLGTDTQYF. CDR3 nucleotides: TGTGCCAGCAGCGTAGGTGGTAGCGGGAGGGTTCTCGGCACAGATACGCAGTATTTT.

V and J are TRBV30 and TRBJ2-1; 9 bases line up with TRBD1. CDR1 is GTSNPN, CDR2 SVGIG, per germline (reference sequence). The CDR3 spans 14 residues. V was clipped by 4 bases and J by 6 bases; unmatched bases: 7. The CDR3, as DNA: TGTGCCTGGAAAAAACAGGGGGCGCGCAATGAGCAGTTCTTC. Protein sequence: CAWKKQGARNEQFF.